One and the same sample provided the 14 T cell receptor beta chains below, sequenced in a study of blood T cell repertoires in COVID-19. Produced via immunoSEQ multiplex PCR; TCRdb's table is partial and in-frame only. The repertoire holds under 300,000 clones, with 80% to 90% as singletons. The material sequenced was PBMCs or T cells enriched from blood (not recorded which). These receptors were obtained from a woman aged 18-29 years who had recovered from COVID-19.

This clone is a singleton in its sample. The V gene is TRBV2, the J gene TRBJ2-1; 8 bases agree with TRBD1. Looked up from germline, CDR1 is SNHLY and CDR2 is FYNNEI. With V trimmed by 6 bases and J by 8 bases, 21 bases remained unmatched. The CDR3 totals 18 residues. DNA for the CDR3: TGTGCCAGCAGCGCACCCTCGACAGGGGAAAGGTCTAGGGATGAGCAGTTCTTC. This encodes CASSAPSTGERSRDEQFF.

V usage is TRBV29-1 and J usage is TRBJ1-2; D is undetermined. Germline loops: CDR1 SQVTM, CDR2 ANQGSEA. Trimming shortened V by 5 bases and J by 0 bases, and 7 bases separated the two germline ends. CDR3 length: 12 residues. The DNA for the CDR3 is TGCAGCGTTTCGGTGGCTAACTATGGCTACACCTTC. Translation gives CSVSVANYGYTF.

This chain joins TRBV5-1 and TRBJ2-5, with 7 positions matching TRBD1. Germline assignment: CDR1 SGHRS and CDR2 YFSETQ. The CDR3 consists of 14 residues. Losses at the gene ends were 2 bases for V and 1 base for J; bases not matched to a gene: 2. The CDR3 nucleotides are TGCGCCAGCAGCTTCTCAGGGGGCCAAGAGACCCAGTACTTC. Residues: CASSFSGGQETQYF.

V is TRBV27 and J is TRBJ2-1; 10 nucleotides agree with TRBD1. The CDR3 contains 16 residues. CDR1 is MNHEY and CDR2 is SMNVEV in the germline V gene (reference sequence). After removal of 5 bases from V and 4 bases from J, the junction contained 8 bases not matched to a gene. This CDR3 reads CASSGTGASAYNEQFF. CDR3 bases: TGTGCCAGCAGTGGGACAGGGGCTAGCGCTTACAATGAGCAGTTCTTC.

Remarks on this clone: The sample has other DNA sequences that encode this CDR3 too. The chain couples TRBV11-3 to TRBJ2-5; the match to TRBD1 covers 7 bases. V shed 1 base, J shed 2 bases, and the junction held 4 bases outside the gene matches. Looked up from germline, CDR1 is SGHNT and CDR2 is YENEEA. CDR3 size: 15 residues. The CDR3 DNA follows: TGTGCCAGCAGCTTAGGGGGGACAGATCAAGAGACCCAGTACTTC. Translation gives CASSLGGTDQETQYF. The complete variable domain, with remaining parts taken from reference TRBV11-3 and TRBJ2-5, reads EAGVVQSPRYKIIEKKQPVAFWCNPISGHNTLYWYLQNLGQGPELLIRYENEEAVDDSQLPKDRFSAERLKGVDSTLKIQPAELGDSAVYLCASSLGGTDQETQYFGPGTRLLVL.

The V and J genes are TRBV3-1 (or the pseudogene TRBV3-2) and TRBJ1-1; 8 bases match TRBD1. The V gene's germline CDR1 is LGHDT and CDR2 YNNKEL (reference sequence). The CDR3 length is 16 residues. Trimming took 0 bases from V and 0 from J; bases not matched to a gene: 3. In nucleotides, the CDR3 is TGTGCCAGCAGCCAAGACAGGGGGCAAGTGAACACTGAAGCTTTCTTT. It codes for CASSQDRGQVNTEAFF.

This clone was observed a single time. The chain joins TRBV24-1 to TRBJ2-5; 7 bases are a match to TRBD1. J was trimmed by 2 bases and V by 5 bases; bases with no gene match: 7. The CDR3 spans 15 residues. Germline V CDR1 and CDR2: KGHDR, SFDVKD. The CDR3 sequence is CATSATAGGQETQYF. In DNA form, the CDR3 reads TGTGCCACCAGTGCGACGGCAGGGGGTCAAGAGACCCAGTACTTC.

The rearrangement links TRBV7-9 to TRBJ1-2, with D perhaps TRBD1 (5 bases). The CDR3 extends over 14 amino acids. Germline loops: CDR1 SEHNR, CDR2 FQNEAQ (reference sequence). The V and J ends lost 5 bases and 8 bases respectively, with 18 bases between them. The CDR3 sequence: CASSPSSDSSGYTF. The CDR3 DNA reads as TGTGCCAGCAGCCCTTCCTCTGACAGTTCAGGCTACACCTTC.

The chain is built from TRBV18 and TRBJ1-6, with TRBD1 matching 7 bases. The CDR3 totals 14 residues. Germline CDR1 is KGHSH and CDR2 is LQKENI. V trimming: 4 bases; J trimming: 9 bases; junction bases outside the gene matches: 6. The CDR3 region has the DNA TGTGCCAGCTCACGTCAGGGGGTGGGTTCACCCCTCCACTTT. This translates into CASSRQGVGSPLHF.

V is TRBV27 and J is TRBJ2-7; weak D call: TRBD1 (5 bases). This CDR3 comprises 15 residues. Trimming took 5 bases from V and 2 from J, leaving 16 bases between them. In germline, CDR1 is MNHEY, CDR2 SMNVEV (reference sequence). The CDR3 is CASSPLGQGTYEQYF. DNA of the CDR3: TGTGCCAGCAGTCCCCTTGGCCAGGGCACCTACGAGCAGTACTTC.

This clone appeared a single time. The V gene is TRBV7-9, the J gene TRBJ1-1; D call uncertain. Per the germline V gene, CDR1 is SEHNR and CDR2 is FQNEAQ (reference sequence). Trimming pared 1 base from V and 7 bases from J, leaving 7 bases between. This CDR3 contains 12 residues. CDR3 in DNA: TGTGCCAGCAGCTTAGAGGAGGGTGAAGCTTTCTTT. Translated: CASSLEEGEAFF.

This chain connects TRBV9 to TRBJ1-5; the D is unclear. The germline V gene has CDR1 SGDLS and CDR2 YYNGEE. V lost 0 bases and J 5 bases, leaving 9 bases between the germline ends. The CDR3 is 14 residues long. This chain's CDR3 is CASSVGQIYQPQHF. Here the CDR3 DNA reads TGTGCCAGCAGCGTAGGCCAGATATATCAGCCCCAGCATTTT.

This clone showed up just once. This chain connects TRBV10-3 to TRBJ2-3; 7 nucleotides align to TRBD2. The CDR3 covers 15 residues. Losses at the gene ends were 8 bases for V and 0 bases for J; bases not matched to a gene: 8. Per the germline V gene, CDR1 is ENHRY and CDR2 is SYGVKD. The CDR3 DNA is TGTGCCATCCTCGGAGAGCGGGATAGCACAGATACGCAGTATTTT. This translates into CAILGERDSTDTQYF.

The CDR3 DNA is TGTGCCAGCTCACCCGGGGTGCCCCCCTACGAGCAGTACTTC. Protein sequence: CASSPGVPPYEQYF. The chain couples TRBV18 to TRBJ2-7, with D perhaps TRBD2 (5 bases). Germline assignment: CDR1 KGHSH and CDR2 LQKENI. Trimming left V 3 bases short and J 2 bases short, with 11 bases between. CDR3 length equals 14 residues. Looking up the rest from reference TRBV18 and TRBJ2-7 gives the full variable domain: NAGVMQNPRHLVRRRGQEARLRCSPMKGHSHVYWYRQLPEEGLKFMVYLQKENIIDESGMPKERFSAEFPKEGPSILRIQQVVRGDSAAYFCASSPGVPPYEQYFGPGTRLTVT.